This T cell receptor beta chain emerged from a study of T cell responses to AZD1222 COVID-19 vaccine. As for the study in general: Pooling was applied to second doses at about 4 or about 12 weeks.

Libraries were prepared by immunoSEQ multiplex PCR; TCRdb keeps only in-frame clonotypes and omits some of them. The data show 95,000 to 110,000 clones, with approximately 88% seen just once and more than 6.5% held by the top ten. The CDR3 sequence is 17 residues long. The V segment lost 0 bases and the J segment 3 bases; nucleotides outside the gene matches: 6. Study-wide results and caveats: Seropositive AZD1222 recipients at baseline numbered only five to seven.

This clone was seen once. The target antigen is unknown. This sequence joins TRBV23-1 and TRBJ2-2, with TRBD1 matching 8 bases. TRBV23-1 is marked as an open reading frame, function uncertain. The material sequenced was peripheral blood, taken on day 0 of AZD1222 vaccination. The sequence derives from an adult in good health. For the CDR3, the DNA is TGCGCCAGCAGTCAATCTAAGGGGACAGGCTACACCGGGGAGCTGTTTTTT. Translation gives CASSQSKGTGYTGELFF.